The 29 T cell receptor beta chains below were found in one sample sequenced in a study of blood T cell repertoires in COVID-19. The protocol was immunoSEQ multiplex PCR, while the TCRdb copy is restricted to in-frame clones and leaves out a portion. The sample lists roughly 43,000 clones; 90% were seen once. Specimen: peripheral blood. The receptor source for this set is a man between 45 and 60 years old with active COVID-19.

In DNA, the CDR3 is TGTGCCAGCAGCTTACAGGGGGCGGTTGATGAGCAGTTCTTC. This sequence encodes CASSLQGAVDEQFF. This chain uses TRBV7-8 with TRBJ2-1, with 8 bases that match TRBD1. The germline gives CDR1 SGHVS, CDR2 FQNEAQ. The ends lost 2 bases at V and 8 bases at J; junction bases unmatched: 5. There are 14 residues in the CDR3.

V gene TRBV28 combines with J gene TRBJ2-2; 10 nucleotides match TRBD2. CDR1 and CDR2 (germline): MDHEN, SYDVKM. The J segment lost 6 bases and the V segment lost 0 bases, leaving 4 bases of the junction unmatched. CDR3 length: 16 amino acids. CDR3 DNA sequence: TGTGCCAGCAGTTTATGGGGGCTAGCGGGGGCCGGGGAGCTGTTTTTT. It encodes CASSLWGLAGAGELFF.

The CDR3 DNA sequence: TGCGCCAGCAGCTTGGGGACAGGGGCAAGATCTGAAAAACTGTTTTTT. Protein sequence: CASSLGTGARSEKLFF. V usage is TRBV5-1 and J usage is TRBJ1-4; 9 bases are a match to TRBD1. The CDR3 is made up of 16 amino acids. From germline, CDR1 is SGHRS and CDR2 YFSETQ. With 0 bases clipped from V and 7 bases from J, the junction kept 7 bases outside the gene matches.

The chain couples TRBV15 to TRBJ2-2; 7 bases agree with TRBD1. This CDR3 region has 15 residues. Germline CDR1 LNHNV, CDR2 YYDKDF (reference sequence). The ends lost 5 bases at V and 5 bases at J; junction bases unmatched: 8. CDR3: CATSHGRQGTGELFF. CDR3 bases: TGTGCCACCAGCCATGGGCGACAGGGTACCGGGGAGCTGTTTTTT.

This clone was seen only once. The chain combines TRBV2 with TRBJ2-3; 8 nucleotides align to TRBD2. The CDR3 sequence is 16 residues long. The germline V gene has CDR1 SNHLY and CDR2 FYNNEI. The V segment lost 5 bases and the J segment 2 bases; nucleotides outside the gene matches: 9. The CDR3 DNA follows: TGTGCCAGCAGTTTTATCGGGACTAGTCCCACAGATACGCAGTATTTT. Protein product: CASSFIGTSPTDTQYF.

The chain employs TRBV5-8 and TRBJ2-7; D gene uncertain. The CDR3 contains 11 residues. Trimming removed 1 base from V and 7 bases from J, with 6 bases in between. The germline V gene encodes CDR1 SGHTS and CDR2 YDEGEE. Here the CDR3 reads CASSLITEQYF. DNA for the CDR3: TGTGCCAGCAGCTTGATAACTGAGCAGTACTTC.

This chain connects TRBV19 to TRBJ1-2, with TRBD1 matching over 8 bases. Germline CDR1 is LNHDA and CDR2 is SQIVND (reference sequence). V shed 6 bases and J 2 bases; nucleotides not matched to a gene: 14. CDR3 length: 17 residues. The CDR3 bases are TGTGCCAGTAGCCTATTAGCTGGACAGGGAAGAAACTATGGCTACACCTTC. Its translation: CASSLLAGQGRNYGYTF.

This clone appeared a few times. This sequence joins TRBV7-9 and TRBJ2-3; D unresolved. The CDR3 loop spans 12 amino acids. Trimming left V 5 bases short and J 4 bases short, with 7 bases between. Germline CDR1 reads SEHNR; CDR2 reads FQNEAQ (reference sequence). The CDR3 loop reads CASSPRSDTQYF. Written as DNA, the CDR3 is TGTGCCAGCAGCCCGAGATCAGATACGCAGTATTTT.

The chain recombines TRBV6-4 with TRBJ2-1; TRBD2 matches at 11 bases. The germline CDR1 and CDR2 sequences are MRHNA and SNTAGT. The V segment lost 4 bases and the J segment 9 bases; nucleotides outside the gene matches: 5. There are 14 residues in the CDR3. The CDR3 loop is CASSALAGAGEQFF. The CDR3 DNA follows: TGTGCCAGCAGTGCACTAGCGGGGGCGGGTGAGCAGTTCTTC.

V is TRBV4-2 and J is TRBJ1-2, with 9 bases matching TRBD1. The junction had 6 bases not matched to a gene; V was cut back by 1 base and J by 6 bases. The CDR3 has 15 residues. Germline V lookup: CDR1 LGHNA, CDR2 YNFKEQ. For the CDR3, the DNA is TGTGCCAGCAGCCAAGGAGCGGGACAGGGAGATGGCTACACCTTC. This gives the protein CASSQGAGQGDGYTF.

This clone was seen once. The rearrangement links TRBV3-1 (or the pseudogene TRBV3-2) to TRBJ2-7; 10 nucleotides line up with TRBD2. The V segment lost 1 base and the J segment 2 bases; nucleotides outside the gene matches: 11. Germline assignment: CDR1 LGHDT and CDR2 YNNKEL (reference sequence). This CDR3 region has 18 residues. The CDR3 bases are TGTGCCAGCAGCCAAGGGTTTGGGCTAGCGGGGGCAACCTACGAGCAGTACTTC. Amino acid sequence: CASSQGFGLAGATYEQYF.

V is TRBV7-9 and J is TRBJ2-7; 7 nucleotides match TRBD1. The germline V gene has CDR1 SEHNR and CDR2 FQNEAQ (reference sequence). With 7 bases clipped from V and 3 bases from J, the junction kept 9 bases outside the gene matches. CDR3 length: 14 amino acids. The DNA of the CDR3 is TGTGCCAGCACGGAGGCAGGGGGAATCTACGAGCAGTACTTC. Protein product: CASTEAGGIYEQYF.

The chain recombines TRBV9 with TRBJ2-7; 9 bases match TRBD1. CDR1 is SGDLS and CDR2 is YYNGEE in the germline V gene. With V trimmed by 4 bases and J by 4 bases, 3 bases remained unmatched. The CDR3 is made up of 13 amino acids. CDR3 sequence: CASSSGQGYEQYF. As DNA, the CDR3 is TGTGCCAGCAGCTCGGGACAGGGTTACGAGCAGTACTTC.

This clone has just one count. This chain connects TRBV11-2 to TRBJ1-1; D may be TRBD1 (6 bases). The germline gives CDR1 SGHAT, CDR2 FQNNGV. The CDR3 covers 16 residues. The ends were cut back, 4 bases at V and 3 bases at J, with 18 bases in the middle. DNA of the CDR3: TGTGCCAGCAGCTCCAACAGGGAAACGGGGTACACTGAAGCTTTCTTT. Translating it yields CASSSNRETGYTEAFF.

The table lists this clone with a few counts. J is TRBJ2-5 and V is TRBV5-5; a possible D gene is TRBD1 (6 bases). CDR1 SGHKS and CDR2 YYEKEE come from the germline V gene (reference sequence). The CDR3 sequence is 17 residues long. Trimming shortened V by 2 bases and J by 1 base, and 18 bases separated the two germline ends. The CDR3 bases are TGTGCCAGCAGCTTCAGAGCGGACAGCCTAATCCAAGAGACCCAGTACTTC. Residues: CASSFRADSLIQETQYF. Full variable domain (missing parts from reference TRBV5-5 and TRBJ2-5): DAGVTQSPTHLIKTRGQQVTLRCSPISGHKSVSWYQQVLGQGPQFIFQYYEKEERGRGNFPDRFSARQFPNYSSELNVNALLLGDSALYLCASSFRADSLIQETQYFGPGTRLLVL.

The rearrangement joins TRBV11-1 to TRBJ2-5; a weak D match, TRBD1 (6 bases). The CDR3 totals 13 residues. Per the germline V gene, CDR1 is SGHAT and CDR2 is FQDESV (reference sequence). Trimming stripped 3 bases from V and 7 bases from J, with 12 bases between. In nucleotides, the CDR3 is TGTGCCAGCAGCTTTCAGGGGTTGGGGACCCAGTACTTC. It encodes CASSFQGLGTQYF.

The genes are TRBV3-1 (or the pseudogene TRBV3-2) and TRBJ2-5; D might be TRBD2 (6 bases). Trimming stripped 0 bases from V and 3 bases from J, with 17 bases between. CDR3 size: 17 residues. Germline V CDR1 and CDR2: LGHDT, YNNKEL (reference sequence). CDR3 bases: TGTGCCAGCAGCCAAGATATTGGGACTTCCATAGAAGAGACCCAGTACTTC. Protein: CASSQDIGTSIEETQYF.

J is TRBJ1-2 and V is TRBV19; TRBD1 agrees at 7 bases. V was clipped by 9 bases and J by 7 bases; unmatched bases: 14. This CDR3 is 14 amino acids long. Germline CDR1 reads LNHDA; CDR2 reads SQIVND (reference sequence). CDR3 loop: CASRVADRESGYTF. In nucleotides, the CDR3 is TGTGCCAGCCGGGTCGCCGACAGGGAGTCTGGCTACACCTTC.

The chain employs TRBV5-8 and TRBJ2-5; TRBD1 matches at 7 bases. Germline V lookup: CDR1 SGHTS, CDR2 YDEGEE. CDR3 length: 14 amino acids. The ends lost 5 bases at V and 5 bases at J; junction bases unmatched: 9. The CDR3 spells CASRTDRVTETQYF. The CDR3 DNA reads TGTGCCAGCAGGACCGACAGGGTTACGGAGACCCAGTACTTC.

The chain links TRBV11-2 to TRBJ2-1, with 10 positions matching TRBD1. The trim removed 7 bases at V and 4 bases at J, leaving 4 bases unmatched. The CDR3 runs 14 residues. Germline loops: CDR1 SGHAT, CDR2 FQNNGV. The CDR3 loop reads CASKGQGVYNEQFF. The DNA of the CDR3 is TGTGCCAGCAAAGGACAGGGGGTGTACAATGAGCAGTTCTTC.

This clone was picked up one time. This CDR3 reads CASSLRDYTDTQYF. The CDR3 nucleotides read TGTGCCAGCAGCCTACGGGACTACACAGATACGCAGTATTTT. The chain uses TRBV9 and TRBJ2-3; 7 bases map to TRBD2. Per the germline V gene, CDR1 is SGDLS and CDR2 is YYNGEE. The CDR3 sequence is 14 residues long. With V trimmed by 4 bases and J by 2 bases, 4 bases remained unmatched.

In nucleotides, the CDR3 is TGCGCCAGCAGCTCGGGACTAGGAGGTTGGGATGAGCAGTTCTTC. It yields the protein CASSSGLGGWDEQFF. V is TRBV5-1 and J is TRBJ2-1, with TRBD2 matching 8 bases. CDR1 SGHRS and CDR2 YFSETQ come from the germline V gene. V was pared by 3 bases and J by 8 bases, with 10 bases of the junction left unmatched. The CDR3 has 15 amino acids.

V gene TRBV28 combines with J gene TRBJ1-6; the D gene is possibly TRBD1 (5 bases). V was trimmed by 10 bases and J by 10 bases, leaving 17 bases between them. This CDR3 spans 13 amino acids. Germline loops: CDR1 MDHEN, CDR2 SYDVKM. The CDR3 region is CATVRGRWSPLHF. For the CDR3, the DNA is TGTGCCACCGTACGGGGGAGATGGTCACCCCTCCACTTT.

The J gene is TRBJ2-5, the V gene TRBV30; D gene uncertain. V gave up 5 bases and J gave up 3 bases, with 7 bases separating them. Germline V CDR1 and CDR2: GTSNPN, SVGIG (reference sequence). The CDR3 contains 11 residues. CDR3 loop: CAWVTKETQYF. CDR3 bases: TGTGCCTGGGTCACAAAAGAGACCCAGTACTTC. The variable domain in full, with the rest retrieved from reference TRBV30 and TRBJ2-5, is SQTIHQWPATLVQPVGSPLSLECTVEGTSNPNLYWYRQAAGRGLQLLFYSVGIGQISSEVPQNLSASRPQDRQFILSSKKLLLSDSGFYLCAWVTKETQYFGPGTRLLVL.

The chain is built from TRBV19 and TRBJ2-4; D uncertain. V dropped 6 bases and J dropped 2 bases, with 14 bases sitting between them. There are 15 residues in the CDR3. The germline gives CDR1 LNHDA, CDR2 SQIVND (reference sequence). DNA of the CDR3: TGTGCCAGTAGCGCTAAAGAGATCCCCAAAAACATTCAGTACTTC. Translated, it gives CASSAKEIPKNIQYF.

This chain uses TRBV5-5 with TRBJ1-1; 9 nucleotides line up with TRBD1. The CDR3 covers 15 residues. The junction had 8 bases not matched to a gene; V was cut back by 3 bases and J by 5 bases. Germline V gives CDR1 SGHKS, CDR2 YYEKEE (reference sequence). The CDR3 bases are TGTGCCAGCAGCTCGACAGGGGGGTTAGGAACTGAAGCTTTCTTT. This sequence encodes CASSSTGGLGTEAFF.

The CDR3: CASQTGGNTGELFF. The CDR3 DNA is TGCGCCAGCCAGACAGGGGGCAACACCGGGGAGCTGTTTTTT. The V and J genes are TRBV5-1 and TRBJ2-2, with 10 bases aligning to TRBD1. The CDR3 has 14 residues. Unmatched junction bases numbered 2, after V lost 7 bases and J lost 2 bases. In germline, CDR1 is SGHRS, CDR2 YFSETQ.

This chain connects TRBV13 to TRBJ1-2; TRBD1 is a possible D gene (5 bases). V was cut by 7 bases and J by 2 bases, with 20 bases left in between. Germline loops: CDR1 PRHDT, CDR2 FYEKMQ (reference sequence). The CDR3 is made up of 16 amino acids. The CDR3 region is CASIRGRAGRNYGYTF. For the CDR3, the DNA is TGTGCCAGCATTAGGGGCAGGGCGGGAAGAAACTATGGCTACACCTTC.

The chain couples TRBV7-8 to TRBJ2-5; 8 nucleotides agree with TRBD1. Per germline, CDR1 SGHVS and CDR2 FQNEAQ. The CDR3 has 14 amino acids. V shed 3 bases, J shed 5 bases, and the junction held 5 bases outside the gene matches. CDR3 sequence reads: CASSFVRGPETQYF. CDR3 in DNA: TGTGCCAGCAGCTTTGTCAGGGGGCCGGAGACCCAGTACTTC.